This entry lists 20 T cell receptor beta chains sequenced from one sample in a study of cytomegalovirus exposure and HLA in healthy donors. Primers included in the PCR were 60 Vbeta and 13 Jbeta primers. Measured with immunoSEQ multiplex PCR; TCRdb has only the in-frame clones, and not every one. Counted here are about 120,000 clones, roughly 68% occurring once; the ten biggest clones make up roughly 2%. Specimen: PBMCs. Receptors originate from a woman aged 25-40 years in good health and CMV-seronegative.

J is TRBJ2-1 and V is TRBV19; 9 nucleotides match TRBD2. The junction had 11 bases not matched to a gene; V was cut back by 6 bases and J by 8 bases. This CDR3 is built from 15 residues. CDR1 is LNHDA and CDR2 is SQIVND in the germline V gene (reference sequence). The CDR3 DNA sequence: TGTGCCAGTAGGGCTCGAAGCGGGAGGATCGATGAGCAGTTCTTC. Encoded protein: CASRARSGRIDEQFF.

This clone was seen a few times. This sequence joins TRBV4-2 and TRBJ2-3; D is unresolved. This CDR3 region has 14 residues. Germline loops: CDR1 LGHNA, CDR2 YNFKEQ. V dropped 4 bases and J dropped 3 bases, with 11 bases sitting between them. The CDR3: CASSPPRETDTQYF. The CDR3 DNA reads TGTGCCAGCAGCCCCCCTCGAGAGACAGATACGCAGTATTTT.

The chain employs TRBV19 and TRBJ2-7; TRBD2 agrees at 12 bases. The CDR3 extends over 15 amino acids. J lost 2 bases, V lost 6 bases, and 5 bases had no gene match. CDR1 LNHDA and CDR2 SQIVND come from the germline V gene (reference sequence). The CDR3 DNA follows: TGTGCCAGTAGCCCTGGACTAGCGGGGACCTACGAGCAGTACTTC. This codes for CASSPGLAGTYEQYF.

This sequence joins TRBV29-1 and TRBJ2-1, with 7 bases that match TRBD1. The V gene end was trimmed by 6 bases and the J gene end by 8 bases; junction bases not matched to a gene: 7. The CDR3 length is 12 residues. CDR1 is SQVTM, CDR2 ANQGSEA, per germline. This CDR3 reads CSVSSRGHEQFF. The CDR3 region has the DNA TGCAGCGTAAGTTCAAGGGGGCATGAGCAGTTCTTC.

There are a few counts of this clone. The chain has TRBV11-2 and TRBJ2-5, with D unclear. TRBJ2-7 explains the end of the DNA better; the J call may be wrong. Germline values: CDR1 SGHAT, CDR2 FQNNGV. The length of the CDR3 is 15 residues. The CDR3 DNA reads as TGTGCCAGCAGCTTAGAATTGGTGGGCACCTACGAGCAGTACTTC. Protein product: CASSLELVGTYEQYF.

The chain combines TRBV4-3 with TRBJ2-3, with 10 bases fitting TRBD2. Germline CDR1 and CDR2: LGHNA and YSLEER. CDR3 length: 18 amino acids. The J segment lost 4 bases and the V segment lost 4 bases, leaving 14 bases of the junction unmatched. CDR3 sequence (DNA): TGCGCCAGCAGCCTAGCAGCGGGAGGGCCCTCAGGGTCAGATACGCAGTATTTT. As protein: CASSLAAGGPSGSDTQYF.

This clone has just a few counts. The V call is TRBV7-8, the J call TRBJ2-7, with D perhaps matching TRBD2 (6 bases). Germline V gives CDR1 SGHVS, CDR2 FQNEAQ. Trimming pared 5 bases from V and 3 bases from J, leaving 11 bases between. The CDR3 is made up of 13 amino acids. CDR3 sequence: CASSQGTFYEQYF. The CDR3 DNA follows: TGTGCCAGCAGCCAAGGGACTTTCTACGAGCAGTACTTC. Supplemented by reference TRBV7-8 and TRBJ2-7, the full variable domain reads GAGVSQSPRYKVAKRGQDVALRCDPISGHVSLFWYQQALGQGPEFLTYFQNEAQLDKSGLPSDRFFAERPEGSVSTLKIQRTQQEDSAVYLCASSQGTFYEQYFGPGTRLTVT.

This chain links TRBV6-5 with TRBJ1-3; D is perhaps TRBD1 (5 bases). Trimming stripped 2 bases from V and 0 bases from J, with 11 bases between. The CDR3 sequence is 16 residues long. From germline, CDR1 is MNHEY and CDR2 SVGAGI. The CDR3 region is CASSYARAYSGNTIYF. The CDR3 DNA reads TGTGCCAGCAGTTACGCCAGGGCCTACTCTGGAAACACCATATATTTT.

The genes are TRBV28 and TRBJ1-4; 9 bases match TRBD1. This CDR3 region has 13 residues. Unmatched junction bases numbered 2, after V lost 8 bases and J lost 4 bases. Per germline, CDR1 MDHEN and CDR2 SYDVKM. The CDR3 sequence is CASWDRDNEKLFF. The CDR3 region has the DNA TGTGCCAGCTGGGACAGGGATAATGAAAAACTGTTTTTT.

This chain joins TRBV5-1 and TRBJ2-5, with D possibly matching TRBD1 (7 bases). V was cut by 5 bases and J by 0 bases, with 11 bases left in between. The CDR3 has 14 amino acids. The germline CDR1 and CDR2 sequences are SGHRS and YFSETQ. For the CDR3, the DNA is TGCGCCAGCAGTTTCAGGGGGGACCAAGAGACCCAGTACTTC. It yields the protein CASSFRGDQETQYF.

CDR3: CASSLNRMNTEAFF. The DNA for the CDR3 is TGCGCCAGCAGCTTGAACAGGATGAACACTGAAGCTTTCTTT. The chain is built from TRBV5-1 and TRBJ1-1; D perhaps matches TRBD1 (5 bases). V was shortened by 1 base and J by 0 bases, with 7 bases between the two germline ends. This CDR3 spans 14 amino acids. Germline V gene data show CDR1 as SGHRS and CDR2 as YFSETQ.

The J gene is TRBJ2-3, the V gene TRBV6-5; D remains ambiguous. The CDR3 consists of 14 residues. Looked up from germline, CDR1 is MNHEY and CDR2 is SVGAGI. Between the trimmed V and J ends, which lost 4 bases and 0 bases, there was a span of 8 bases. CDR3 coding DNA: TGTGCCAGCAGTTCGGCGACTAGCACAGATACGCAGTATTTT. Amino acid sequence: CASSSATSTDTQYF.

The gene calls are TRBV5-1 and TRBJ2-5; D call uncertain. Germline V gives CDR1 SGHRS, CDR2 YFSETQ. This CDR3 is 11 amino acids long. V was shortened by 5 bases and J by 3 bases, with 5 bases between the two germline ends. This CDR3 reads CASRQKETQYF. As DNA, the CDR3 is TGCGCCAGCAGACAAAAAGAGACCCAGTACTTC.

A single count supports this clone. For the CDR3, the DNA is TGCAGCGTTGAAGGAGGCGATTTGGGAGAGACCCAGTACTTC. As protein: CSVEGGDLGETQYF. The chain recombines TRBV29-1 with TRBJ2-5; D not resolved. Germline loops: CDR1 SQVTM, CDR2 ANQGSEA. The CDR3 contains 14 residues. Trimming cost V 1 base and J 4 bases, with 13 bases left between them.

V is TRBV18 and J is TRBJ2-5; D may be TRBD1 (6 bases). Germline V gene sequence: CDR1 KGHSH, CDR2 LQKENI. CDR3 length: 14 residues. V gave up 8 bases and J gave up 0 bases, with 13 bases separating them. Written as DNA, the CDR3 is TGTGCCAGCGCCAGACAGGTTTACCAAGAGACCCAGTACTTC. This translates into CASARQVYQETQYF.

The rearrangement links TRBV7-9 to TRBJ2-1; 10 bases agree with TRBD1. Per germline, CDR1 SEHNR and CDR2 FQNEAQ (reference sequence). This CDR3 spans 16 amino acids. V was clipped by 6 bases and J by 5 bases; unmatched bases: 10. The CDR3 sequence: CASRPDRGPRDNEQFF. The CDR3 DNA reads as TGTGCCAGCAGACCCGACAGGGGGCCACGGGACAATGAGCAGTTCTTC.

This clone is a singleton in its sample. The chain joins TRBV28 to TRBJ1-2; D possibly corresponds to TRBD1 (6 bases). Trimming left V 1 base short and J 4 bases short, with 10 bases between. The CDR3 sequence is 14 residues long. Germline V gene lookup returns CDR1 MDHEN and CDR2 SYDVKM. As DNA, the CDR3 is TGTGCCAGCAGTTTATATTCGGACAGCTATGGCTACACCTTC. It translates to CASSLYSDSYGYTF.

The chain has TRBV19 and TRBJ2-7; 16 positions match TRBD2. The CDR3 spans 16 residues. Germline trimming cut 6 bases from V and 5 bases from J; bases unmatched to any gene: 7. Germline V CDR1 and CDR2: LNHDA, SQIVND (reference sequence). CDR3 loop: CASSGTSGRAWDEQYF. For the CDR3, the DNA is TGTGCCAGTAGCGGGACTAGCGGGAGGGCCTGGGACGAGCAGTACTTC.

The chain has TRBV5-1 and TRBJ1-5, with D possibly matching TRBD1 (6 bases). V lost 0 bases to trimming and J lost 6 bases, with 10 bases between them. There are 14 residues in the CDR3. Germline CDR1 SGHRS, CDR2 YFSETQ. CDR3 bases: TGCGCCAGCAGCTTGGAGGGGGGGATTCAGCCCCAGCATTTT. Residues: CASSLEGGIQPQHF. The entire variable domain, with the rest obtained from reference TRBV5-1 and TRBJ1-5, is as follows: KAGVTQTPRYLIKTRGQQVTLSCSPISGHRSVSWYQQTPGQGLQFLFEYFSETQRNKGNFPGRFSGRQFSNSRSEMNVSTLELGDSALYLCASSLEGGIQPQHFGDGTRLSIL.

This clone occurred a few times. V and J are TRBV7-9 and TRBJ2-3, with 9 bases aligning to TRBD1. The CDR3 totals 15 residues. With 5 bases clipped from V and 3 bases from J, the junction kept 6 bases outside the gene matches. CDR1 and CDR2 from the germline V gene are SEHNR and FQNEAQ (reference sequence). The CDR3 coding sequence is TGTGCCAGCAGCCCTACGGGACAGGGAACAGATACGCAGTATTTT. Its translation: CASSPTGQGTDTQYF.